Listed below are T cell receptor beta chains from one sample, sequenced in a study of vaccination effects on CD4 cells after COVID-19. Assay used: immunoSEQ multiplex PCR; TCRdb lists only in-frame clones, some missing. The sample consists of 66,000 or so clones, around 80% of them appearing once. Their specific antigens are unknown. Sequenced material: CD4+ T cells from PBMCs cultured without peptide, taken after COVID-19 vaccination. The receptors come from a human donor who received a COVID-19 vaccine. CDR3s include the opening cysteine and the closing phenylalanine or tryptophan. The D gene is left open where the match is weak. Not every row has a clone size; where given, it reads once, few, many or a size class.

v_call,d_call,j_call,clone_size,cdr3_aa,cdr3_nt
TRBV10-1,NA,TRBJ2-2,NA,CASSDPRAGRPGELFF,TGCGCCAGCAGTGATCCTAGGGCAGGAAGACCCGGGGAGCTGTTTTTT
TRBV10-1,TRBD1,TRBJ2-1,NA,CASSESKGGFDEQFF,TGCGCCAGCAGTGAGTCGAAAGGGGGCTTCGATGAGCAGTTCTTC
TRBV27,NA,TRBJ2-3,NA,CASRLGQFADTQYF,TGTGCCAGCAGATTAGGACAGTTCGCAGATACGCAGTATTTT
TRBV15,TRBD1,TRBJ1-4,few,CATSRDGQGGEKLFF,TGTGCCACCAGCAGAGATGGACAGGGGGGAGAAAAACTGTTTTTT
TRBV5-1,TRBD2,TRBJ2-3,NA,CASSLDPAGAGTDTQYF,TGCGCCAGCAGCTTGGATCCAGCGGGGGCGGGCACAGATACGCAGTATTTT
TRBV7-2,NA,TRBJ2-2,NA,CASSSSTWGRNTGELFF,TGTGCCAGCAGCTCTAGCACGTGGGGTCGAAACACCGGGGAGCTGTTTTTT
TRBV27,NA,TRBJ1-2,NA,CASSATLGSGYTF,TGTGCCAGCAGTGCAACACTGGGCTCGGGCTACACCTTC
TRBV2,NA,TRBJ2-3,NA,CAGTLDSSTDTQYF,TGTGCCGGCACACTAGATTCTAGCACAGATACGCAGTATTTT
TRBV12-3/TRBV12-4,NA,TRBJ1-2,NA,CASSPTETYGYTF,TGTGCCAGCAGTCCTACAGAGACCTATGGCTACACCTTC
TRBV7-9,NA,TRBJ1-3,NA,CASSLDSGNTIYF,TGTGCCAGCAGCTTAGACTCTGGAAACACCATATATTTT
TRBV6-6,NA,TRBJ1-5,NA,CASSYGVGDIYQPQHF,TGTGCCAGCAGTTACGGTGTGGGTGATATCTACCAGCCCCAGCATTTT
TRBV6-1,NA,TRBJ1-1,NA,CASSEWGENTEAFF,TGTGCCAGCAGTGAATGGGGGGAGAACACTGAAGCTTTCTTT
TRBV7-9,NA,TRBJ1-4,NA,CASSLGGSTNEKLFF,TGTGCCAGCAGCCTGGGGGGAAGCACTAATGAAAAACTGTTTTTT
TRBV6-2/TRBV6-3,NA,TRBJ2-6,NA,CASSYAGSGANVLTF,TGTGCCAGCAGTTACGCGGGGTCTGGGGCCAACGTCCTGACTTTC
TRBV9,TRBD2,TRBJ2-2,NA,CASSVREGPYTGELFF,TGTGCCAGCAGCGTACGGGAGGGCCCATACACCGGGGAGCTGTTTTTT
TRBV9,NA,TRBJ1-2,once,CASSVGSRGSYGYTF,TGTGCCAGCAGCGTAGGCTCCCGGGGTTCCTATGGCTACACCTTC
TRBV30,TRBD2,TRBJ2-2,NA,CAWKTSGGYNTGELFF,TGTGCCTGGAAGACTAGCGGGGGATATAACACCGGGGAGCTGTTTTTT
TRBV28,NA,TRBJ1-4,NA,CARSEKLFF,TGTGCCAGGAGCGAAAAACTGTTTTTT
TRBV2,NA,TRBJ1-2,NA,CAGDLVGYLGYTF,TGTGCCGGCGACCTAGTGGGGTATTTAGGCTACACCTTC
TRBV6-5,TRBD1,TRBJ1-5,NA,CASTRTGEGQPQHF,TGTGCCAGCACCAGGACAGGGGAAGGACAGCCCCAGCATTTT
TRBV21-1,NA,TRBJ2-5,NA,CANHRRLAGEHQETQYF,TGTGCCAACCATCGGAGACTAGCGGGGGAACACCAAGAGACCCAGTACTTC
TRBV18,NA,TRBJ1-4,NA,CASSGGSGTTTNEKLFF,TGTGCCAGCTCAGGAGGGTCTGGGACAACAACTAATGAAAAACTGTTTTTT
TRBV7-3,TRBD1,TRBJ1-6,NA,CASSSTGFGSPLHF,TGTGCCAGCAGCTCGACAGGGTTCGGATCACCCCTCCACTTT
TRBV27,NA,TRBJ2-3,NA,CASSSIGMATDTQYF,TGTGCCAGCAGTTCAATAGGGATGGCAACAGATACGCAGTATTTT
TRBV3-1/TRBV3-2,NA,TRBJ1-2,few,CASSQEGRSYTF,TGTGCCAGCAGCCAAGAAGGTCGAAGCTACACCTTC
TRBV10-3,TRBD2,TRBJ2-1,NA,CAIRAERGVNEQFF,TGTGCCATCAGGGCCGAGCGGGGGGTCAATGAGCAGTTCTTC
TRBV6-5,TRBD1,TRBJ1-1,NA,CASSYDRGRGTEAFF,TGTGCCAGCAGTTACGACAGGGGGCGCGGCACTGAAGCTTTCTTT
TRBV4-2,TRBD1,TRBJ1-4,NA,CASSPGTVNEKLFF,TGTGCCAGCAGCCCCGGGACAGTTAATGAAAAACTGTTTTTT
TRBV6-2/TRBV6-3,NA,TRBJ1-2,NA,CASSQGFYGYTF,TGTGCCAGCAGTCAGGGTTTCTATGGCTACACCTTC
TRBV9,NA,TRBJ2-1,NA,CASSVTSALNNEQFF,TGTGCCAGCAGCGTGACATCAGCCCTAAACAATGAGCAGTTCTTC
TRBV10-3,TRBD1,TRBJ1-2,NA,CAISSPPQTDRGHYGYTF,TGTGCCATCAGTTCTCCTCCGCAAACAGACAGGGGACACTATGGCTACACCTTC
TRBV9,NA,TRBJ1-2,NA,CASSPQARATYGYTF,TGTGCCAGCAGCCCCCAGGCCAGGGCGACCTATGGCTACACCTTC
TRBV5-1,NA,TRBJ1-1,NA,CASSSTQNTEAFF,TGCGCCAGCAGCAGCACCCAGAACACTGAAGCTTTCTTT
TRBV5-1,NA,TRBJ2-5,NA,CASSTPTAYQETQYF,TGCGCCAGCAGCACCCCGACGGCGTACCAAGAGACCCAGTACTTC
TRBV7-2,NA,TRBJ1-1,NA,CASSNFLNQGPGAFF,TGTGCCAGCAGCAACTTTTTAAATCAGGGACCTGGAGCTTTCTTT
TRBV24-1,TRBD1,TRBJ1-1,NA,CASSRQGTEAFF,TGTGCCTCCAGTAGACAGGGCACTGAAGCTTTCTTT
TRBV27,NA,TRBJ1-1,NA,CASSLRGNTEAFF,TGTGCCAGCAGTTTACGGGGGAACACTGAAGCTTTCTTT
TRBV4-2,NA,TRBJ2-2,NA,CASRLTGNTGELFF,TGTGCCAGCAGGCTAACAGGGAACACCGGGGAGCTGTTTTTT
TRBV28,NA,TRBJ2-3,once,CASSFPETDTQYF,TGTGCCAGCAGTTTCCCAGAGACAGATACGCAGTATTTT
TRBV7-3,TRBD2,TRBJ2-1,few,CASSRGLAYNEQFF,TGTGCCAGCAGCCGGGGACTAGCGTACAATGAGCAGTTCTTC
TRBV6-2/TRBV6-3,TRBD1,TRBJ1-1,NA,CASSQQGGGITEAFF,TGTGCCAGCAGTCAACAGGGGGGAGGAATCACTGAAGCTTTCTTT
TRBV6-2/TRBV6-3,TRBD2,TRBJ2-1,NA,CASSYRGLAGGRSNEQFF,TGTGCCAGCAGTTACCGAGGACTAGCGGGGGGGCGGTCAAATGAGCAGTTCTTC
TRBV6-6,NA,TRBJ1-6,once,CASSRDSSYNSPLHF,TGTGCCAGCAGTCGAGACAGCAGCTATAATTCACCCCTCCACTTT
TRBV2,NA,TRBJ1-1,NA,CASRSGYTMNTEAFF,TGTGCCAGCAGATCGGGGTATACGATGAACACTGAAGCTTTCTTT
TRBV19,NA,TRBJ2-4,NA,CASSIGRVAKNIQYF,TGTGCCAGTAGTATAGGCAGGGTAGCCAAAAACATTCAGTACTTC
TRBV9,NA,TRBJ2-1,once,CASSVRETYNEQFF,TGTGCCAGCAGCGTAAGGGAAACGTACAATGAGCAGTTCTTC
TRBV29-1,TRBD2,TRBJ2-5,NA,CSVGGRASETQYF,TGCAGCGTTGGTGGGAGGGCTTCGGAGACCCAGTACTTC
TRBV6-2/TRBV6-3,NA,TRBJ2-2,NA,CASSYNSRAGELFF,TGTGCCAGCAGTTACAACAGTCGGGCCGGGGAGCTGTTTTTT
TRBV4-2,NA,TRBJ2-1,NA,CASSPQGGGDEQFF,TGTGCCAGCAGCCCGCAGGGGGGGGGAGATGAGCAGTTCTTC
TRBV19,NA,TRBJ1-2,NA,CASKDRGTVYGYTF,TGTGCCAGTAAGGACCGGGGCACTGTCTATGGCTACACCTTC
TRBV15,NA,TRBJ2-2,NA,CATSRSWTGELFF,TGTGCCACCAGCCGATCTTGGACCGGGGAGCTGTTTTTT
TRBV14,NA,TRBJ2-1,NA,CASSPKPLSGSYNEQFF,TGTGCCAGCAGCCCGAAGCCCCTTAGCGGATCCTACAATGAGCAGTTCTTC